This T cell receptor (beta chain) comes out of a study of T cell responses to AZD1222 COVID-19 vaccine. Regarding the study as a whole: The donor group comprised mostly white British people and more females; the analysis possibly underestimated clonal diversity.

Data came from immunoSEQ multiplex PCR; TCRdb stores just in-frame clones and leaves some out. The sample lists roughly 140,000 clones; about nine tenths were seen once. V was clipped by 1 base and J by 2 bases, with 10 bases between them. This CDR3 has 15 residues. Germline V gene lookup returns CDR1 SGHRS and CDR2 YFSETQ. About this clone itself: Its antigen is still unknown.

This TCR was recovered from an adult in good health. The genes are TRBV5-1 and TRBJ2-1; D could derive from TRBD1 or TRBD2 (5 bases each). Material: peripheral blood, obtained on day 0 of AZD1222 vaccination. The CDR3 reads CASSLPRGAYNEQFF. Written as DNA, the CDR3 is TGCGCCAGCAGCTTGCCTAGGGGAGCCTACAATGAGCAGTTCTTC.